These 4 T cell receptor beta chains originate from one sample sequenced in a study of T-cell reconstitution after alpha-beta-depleted transplantation in children (dated by TCRdb to the mid-2010s). The protocol used for the library was PCR. Sequencer: Illumina HiSeq 2500. TCR library preparation used molecular barcoding, with unique molecular identifiers applied to normalize quantification of the TCRbeta repertoire. The public reads were run again by TCRdb, first through fastp at Q25 and then through MiXCR, and only productive beta chains were kept. Under each unique CDR3 protein, matching rows form one entry showing the most common genes and DNA. The sample table records 260,000 or so distinct CDR3 sequences; 9.5% to 15% of these occur just once. The top ten clonotypes cover roughly 2.6% of the sample. This specimen was PBMCs from the stem cell graft donor, taken from the stem cell graft. All receptors come from a human donor who donated a stem cell graft to a child with acute lymphoblastic leukemia.

This clonotype has just a few counts. The CDR3 DNA is TGTGCCAGCACCCTTCGACCCGGAGAGAGAACTGAAGCTTTCTTT. It yields the protein CASTLRPGERTEAFF. This chain joins TRBV6-1 and TRBJ1-1; D is ambiguous. The ends were cut back, 7 bases at V and 5 bases at J, with 20 bases in the middle. The V gene's germline CDR1 is MNHNS and CDR2 SASEGT. This CDR3 region has 15 residues.

This clonotype was seen more than once but under ten times. The chain links TRBV7-6 to TRBJ1-5, with 9 bases aligning to TRBD1. Looked up from germline, CDR1 is SGHVS and CDR2 is FNYEAQ. V lost 1 base, J lost 1 base, and 2 bases stayed unmatched. The CDR3 totals 16 residues. CDR3 DNA sequence: TGTGCCAGCAGCTTAGAGACAGGGGGGAGCAATCAGCCCCAGCATTTT. Translating gives CASSLETGGSNQPQHF.

Many counts were recorded for this clonotype. V usage is TRBV7-2 and J usage is TRBJ2-1; D is ambiguous. V lost 5 bases to trimming and J lost 7 bases, with 12 bases between them. The germline gives CDR1 SGHTA, CDR2 FQGNSA. The CDR3 contains 13 residues. CDR3 residues: CASSVFQVNEQFF. The CDR3 DNA follows: TGTGCCAGCAGCGTCTTCCAGGTGAATGAGCAGTTCTTC.

This clonotype came up a few times. The rearrangement joins TRBV9 to TRBJ2-3; tentative D call: TRBD2 (5 bases). Germline CDR1 reads SGDLS; CDR2 reads YYNGEE. The length of the CDR3 is 16 residues. V lost 2 bases and J lost 4, with 17 bases in between. CDR3 amino acids: CASSVFGKRVPDTQYF. CDR3 in DNA: TGTGCCAGCAGCGTCTTCGGGAAACGGGTCCCAGATACGCAGTATTTT.